This entry lists 26 T cell receptor beta chains sequenced from one sample in a study of shared clonotypes between healthy human individuals. Measured with immunoSEQ multiplex PCR; TCRdb has only the in-frame clones, and not every one. This sample has about 1.1 million clones, with around three quarters found just once. Sequenced sample: memory CD4+ T cells from PBMCs. Subset denoted: CD45RA-negative fraction. Source of these receptors: a man aged 18 to 30 in good health. Some clones in this sample may be carry-over from other donors' samples.

The chain recombines TRBV7-9 with TRBJ2-7; D may be TRBD1 (8 bases). Between the trimmed V and J ends, which lost 3 bases and 5 bases, there was a span of 17 bases. The CDR3 extends over 15 amino acids. Germline V gene data show CDR1 as SEHNR and CDR2 as FQNEAQ (reference sequence). As DNA, the CDR3 is TGTGCCAGCAGCTTTTTTACAGGGGGAGGGGACGAGCAGTACTTC. Its protein product is CASSFFTGGGDEQYF.

The genes are TRBV27 and TRBJ1-2; D unresolved. The CDR3 runs 15 residues. The germline V and J ends were trimmed by 4 bases and 0 bases, with 12 bases remaining between them. CDR1 and CDR2 from the germline V gene are MNHEY and SMNVEV (reference sequence). The CDR3 here is CASSSSFMSNYGYTF. The CDR3 DNA reads TGTGCCAGCAGTTCCTCCTTCATGTCTAACTATGGCTACACCTTC.

The J gene is TRBJ2-2, the V gene TRBV7-9; D uncertain. This CDR3 contains 14 residues. V was pared by 1 base and J by 1 base, with 4 bases between. Germline V lookup: CDR1 SEHNR, CDR2 FQNEAQ (reference sequence). The CDR3 nucleotides are TGTGCCAGCAGCTTAGATGTGAACACCGGGGAGCTGTTTTTT. Its protein product is CASSLDVNTGELFF.

This rearrangement joins TRBV6-6 to TRBJ1-3; D gene unclear. CDR3 length: 16 residues. Trimming removed 2 bases at V and 5 bases at J, with 16 bases between. Germline V gives CDR1 MNHNY, CDR2 SVGAGI (reference sequence). The DNA of the CDR3 is TGTGCCAGCAGTTACCTAAAGGGCAGCCTAAGAAACACCATATATTTT. This sequence encodes CASSYLKGSLRNTIYF.

The chain links TRBV5-1 to TRBJ2-5; 13 bases map to TRBD2. The CDR3 is 16 residues long. V was pared by 3 bases and J by 4 bases, with 6 bases of the junction left unmatched. The V gene's germline CDR1 is SGHRS and CDR2 YFSETQ. For the CDR3, the DNA is TGCGCCAGCAGCTCACGGACTAGCGGGAGAACAGAGACCCAGTACTTC. This encodes CASSSRTSGRTETQYF.

This clone occurred a few times. J is TRBJ2-1 and V is TRBV7-8, with no clear D. The V gene lost 5 bases and the J gene lost 6 bases, with 11 bases spanning the gap. CDR1 is SGHVS, CDR2 FQNEAQ, per germline. The CDR3 is made up of 13 amino acids. CDR3 bases: TGTGCCAGCAGCCCCTGGGATTTCAATGAGCAGTTCTTC. Translation gives CASSPWDFNEQFF.

This clone came up a few times. The V and J genes are TRBV18 and TRBJ1-2, with 8 bases fitting TRBD1. Per germline, CDR1 KGHSH and CDR2 LQKENI. V lost 2 bases, J lost 6 bases, and 2 bases stayed unmatched. The CDR3 has 13 amino acids. CDR3 coding DNA: TGTGCCAGCTCACCATCACAGGGGGATGGCTACACCTTC. Translating gives CASSPSQGDGYTF.

The rearrangement joins TRBV7-9 to TRBJ1-1, with unresolved D. Trimming removed 1 base from V and 0 bases from J, with 12 bases in between. Germline lookup yields CDR1 SEHNR and CDR2 FQNEAQ (reference sequence). The CDR3 loop spans 16 amino acids. The CDR3 DNA reads TGTGCCAGCAGCTTAGGGCAGCTTGCTATGAACACTGAAGCTTTCTTT. It encodes CASSLGQLAMNTEAFF. The full variable domain, its missing parts supplied by reference TRBV7-9 and TRBJ1-1, is DTGVSQNPRHKITKRGQNVTFRCDPISEHNRLYWYRQTLGQGPEFLTYFQNEAQLEKSRLLSDRFSAERPKGSFSTLEIQRTEQGDSAMYLCASSLGQLAMNTEAFFGQGTRLTVV.

This chain uses TRBV7-2 with TRBJ2-1; D is undetermined. Per the germline V gene, CDR1 is SGHTA and CDR2 is FQGNSA. This CDR3 contains 12 residues. Trimming shortened V by 5 bases and J by 6 bases, and 8 bases separated the two germline ends. The CDR3 sequence is CASSLYTNEQFF. The CDR3, as DNA: TGTGCCAGCAGCCTCTACACCAATGAGCAGTTCTTC.

On this clone itself: Other DNA sequences in this specimen translate into the identical CDR3. The CDR3 region is CASSPSGLQETQYF. The CDR3 bases are TGTGCCAGCAGCCCCTCGGGACTCCAAGAGACCCAGTACTTC. The chain recombines TRBV7-6 with TRBJ2-5; D perhaps matches TRBD2 (6 bases). Germline CDR1 and CDR2: SGHVS and FNYEAQ. Trimming removed 5 bases from V and 1 base from J, with 11 bases in between. This CDR3 spans 14 amino acids.

Points on this clone: Other DNA sequences from this sample encode an identical CDR3 as well. J is TRBJ2-7 and V is TRBV5-1, with 10 bases that match TRBD2. This CDR3 has 15 amino acids. The ends lost 0 bases at V and 2 bases at J; junction bases unmatched: 2. CDR1 is SGHRS, CDR2 YFSETQ, per germline. The CDR3 sequence: CASSLGTSGTYEQYF. The CDR3 DNA follows: TGCGCCAGCAGCTTGGGGACTAGCGGAACCTACGAGCAGTACTTC.

This clone was seen ten or more times. V usage is TRBV18 and J usage is TRBJ2-7, with 8 bases that match TRBD2. The CDR3 contains 14 residues. Trimming at V came to 3 bases and at J to 7 bases, leaving 8 bases not matched to a gene. Germline CDR1 KGHSH, CDR2 LQKENI. The CDR3 DNA is TGTGCCAGCTCACCGACAGCGGGAGTTGAAGAGCAGTACTTC. This encodes CASSPTAGVEEQYF.

The chain is built from TRBV11-1 and TRBJ2-7; weak D call: TRBD1 (5 bases). There are 15 residues in the CDR3. Germline-derived CDR1 and CDR2 are SGHAT and FQDESV (reference sequence). Trimming pared 6 bases from V and 0 bases from J, leaving 15 bases between. The CDR3 loop reads CASSLRGRNSYEQYF. CDR3 DNA sequence: TGTGCCAGCAGTCTAAGGGGCCGAAACTCCTACGAGCAGTACTTC.

The chain is built from TRBV6-5 and TRBJ2-7; maybe TRBD1 (6 bases). V lost 0 bases and J lost 3, with 12 bases in between. CDR3 length: 15 residues. Per germline, CDR1 MNHEY and CDR2 SVGAGI. In DNA form, the CDR3 reads TGTGCCAGCAGTTACTCGAGCAGGGGCGTCTACGAGCAGTACTTC. It yields the protein CASSYSSRGVYEQYF.

This clone was seen a few times. The J gene is TRBJ2-1, the V gene TRBV9, with D possibly being TRBD2 (6 bases). The CDR3 is 14 amino acids. Germline lookup yields CDR1 SGDLS and CDR2 YYNGEE. Trimming stripped 6 bases from V and 6 bases from J, with 16 bases between. This CDR3 reads CASTPGLGGNEQFF. For the CDR3, the DNA is TGTGCCAGCACCCCGGGTCTCGGGGGCAATGAGCAGTTCTTC.

This clone was observed a single time. V usage is TRBV5-7 and J usage is TRBJ1-5; TRBD1 matches 9 bases. TRBV5-7 is an open reading frame, and its role is uncertain. The CDR3 runs 17 residues. V lost 0 bases to trimming and J lost 0 bases; unmatched junction nucleotides: 4. DNA of the CDR3: TGTGCCAGCAGCTTGGGACAGGGGGGGTTTAGCAATCAGCCCCAGCATTTT. Amino acids: CASSLGQGGFSNQPQHF.

This chain connects TRBV5-6 to TRBJ1-2; TRBD1 agrees at 9 bases. J lost 6 bases, V lost 2 bases, and 5 bases had no gene match. CDR3 length: 14 amino acids. CDR1 and CDR2 from the germline V gene are SGHDT and YYEEEE. CDR3 sequence: CASSLRGQGNGYTF. The DNA of the CDR3 is TGTGCCAGCAGCTTAAGGGGACAGGGCAATGGCTACACCTTC.

The chain joins TRBV6-6 to TRBJ1-1; D is perhaps TRBD1 (5 bases). From germline, CDR1 is MNHNY and CDR2 SVGAGI (reference sequence). CDR3 size: 15 residues. Trimming took 4 bases from V and 1 from J, leaving 13 bases between them. The CDR3 sequence: CASSSIGVRNTEAFF. The CDR3 DNA sequence: TGTGCCAGCAGTTCCATAGGGGTTCGGAACACTGAAGCTTTCTTT.

The gene calls are TRBV10-3 and TRBJ1-5; 8 bases agree with TRBD1. CDR1 and CDR2 (germline): ENHRY, SYGVKD. CDR3 length: 16 amino acids. The trim removed 0 bases at V and 3 bases at J, leaving 4 bases unmatched. The CDR3 bases are TGTGCCATCAGTGAGTCAGGGACAGGCAACAATCAGCCCCAGCATTTT. It encodes CAISESGTGNNQPQHF.

The CDR3 DNA follows: TGTGCCAGCCGGGCTGGAGGGGTAAATGGACGCGAGCAGTACTTC. Translating it yields CASRAGGVNGREQYF. The chain couples TRBV6-5 to TRBJ2-7; TRBD2 might be the D (6 bases). Germline lookup yields CDR1 MNHEY and CDR2 SVGAGI. The CDR3 consists of 15 residues. V was trimmed by 8 bases and J by 6 bases, leaving 23 bases between them.

The rearrangement uses TRBV21-1 and TRBJ2-5. TRBV21-1 is a documented pseudogene. The CDR3 has 16 amino acids. CDR3 DNA sequence: TGTGCCAGCAGCAGGTGCTTAACCGGGACCAAAGAGACCCAGTACTTC. This codes for CASSRCLTGTKETQYF.

The chain joins TRBV7-8 to TRBJ2-5; no definite D call. The germline V and J ends were trimmed by 2 bases and 13 bases, with 11 bases remaining between them. The CDR3 has 11 residues. The germline CDR1 and CDR2 sequences are SGHVS and FQNEAQ. For the CDR3, the DNA is TGTGCCAGCAGCTTATTAGGGATTCCGTACTTC. Its translation: CASSLLGIPYF.

The chain couples TRBV5-1 to TRBJ1-2, with D unresolved. The CDR3 is made up of 16 amino acids. Germline CDR1 is SGHRS and CDR2 is YFSETQ. V was trimmed by 1 base and J by 4 bases, leaving 17 bases between them. The CDR3, as DNA: TGCGCCAGCAGCTTGTTTCCGGCAGCCTCTAGCTATGGCTACACCTTC. Translated: CASSLFPAASSYGYTF.

This rearrangement joins TRBV28 to TRBJ1-4; 7 bases are a match to TRBD1. Germline V gene sequence: CDR1 MDHEN, CDR2 SYDVKM. This CDR3 region has 16 residues. The V gene end was trimmed by 8 bases and the J gene end by 3 bases; junction bases not matched to a gene: 12. CDR3: CASYPSQGRANEKLFF. CDR3 coding DNA: TGTGCCAGCTACCCGTCACAGGGGCGTGCTAATGAAAAACTGTTTTTT. The variable domain in full, with the rest retrieved from reference TRBV28 and TRBJ1-4, is DVKVTQSSRYLVKRTGEKVFLECVQDMDHENMFWYRQDPGLGLRLIYFSYDVKMKEKGDIPEGYSVSREKKERFSLILESASTNQTSMYLCASYPSQGRANEKLFFGSGTQLSVL.

CDR3 region: CASSKAKGGVYGYTF. DNA of the CDR3: TGTGCCAGCAGCAAAGCGAAGGGGGGCGTTTATGGCTACACCTTC. The rearrangement joins TRBV21-1 to TRBJ1-2. TRBV21-1 is assigned pseudogene status. The CDR3 contains 15 residues.

This clone was seen a few times. The chain links TRBV11-2 to TRBJ2-5, with unresolved D. CDR1 is SGHAT, CDR2 FQNNGV, per germline. The CDR3 spans 13 residues. Between the trimmed V and J ends, which lost 2 bases and 1 base, there was a span of 5 bases. The CDR3 spells CASSLRFQETQYF. The CDR3 DNA follows: TGTGCCAGCAGCTTACGATTCCAAGAGACCCAGTACTTC.